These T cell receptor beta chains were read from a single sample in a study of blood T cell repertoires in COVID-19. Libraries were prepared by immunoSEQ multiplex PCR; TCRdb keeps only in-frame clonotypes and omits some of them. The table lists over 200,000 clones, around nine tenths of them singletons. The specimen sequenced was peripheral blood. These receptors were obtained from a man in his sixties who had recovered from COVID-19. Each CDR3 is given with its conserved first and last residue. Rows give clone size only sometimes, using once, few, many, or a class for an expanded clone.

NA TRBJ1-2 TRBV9 CASAPYLQGRTNYGYTF
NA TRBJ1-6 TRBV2 CASRWGQGIGSPLHF
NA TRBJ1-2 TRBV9 CASSADRGGYGYTF
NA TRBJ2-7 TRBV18 CASSPQRGPYEQYF
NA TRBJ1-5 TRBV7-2 CASSVQGASNQPQHF
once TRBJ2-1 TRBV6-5 CASSYRPGQGNNEQFF
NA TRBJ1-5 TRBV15 CATSTGAHQPQHF
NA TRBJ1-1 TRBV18 CASSPGLLNTEAFF
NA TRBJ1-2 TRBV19 CASSIRGNYGYTF
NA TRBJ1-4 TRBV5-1 CASSLVGEVNEKLFF
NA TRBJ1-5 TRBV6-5 CASRGTGGGQPQHF
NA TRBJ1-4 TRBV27 CASSPSRLATNEKLFF
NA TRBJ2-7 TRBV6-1 CASSEASAGQGYEQYF
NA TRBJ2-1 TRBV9 CASSPRGPRSGEQFF
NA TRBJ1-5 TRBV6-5 CASSSGPGSNQPQHF
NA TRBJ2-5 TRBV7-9 CASSFARGTGQQETQYF
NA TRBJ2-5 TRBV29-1 CSVRQGPGETQYF
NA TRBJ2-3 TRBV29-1 CSVDRHTDTQYF
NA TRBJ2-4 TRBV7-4 CASSQTSGRETVTKNIQYF